The entry below gives a single TCR beta chain sequence along with its context. Its target is not known. This entry belongs to a study of post-analysis software for immune sequencing data. Overall study context: The patients showed relapsing-remitting, secondary progressive and progressive-relapsing multiple sclerosis courses.

TCR beta cDNA libraries had unique molecular identifiers. Researchers reported some 500,000 cDNA molecules coming from about 0.98 to 11 million T cells. TCRdb analysed the PCR reads with MiXCR anew, one entry per CDR3 protein. The top ten clones hold roughly 5% of a sample with 700,000 to 900,000 distinct CDR3 sequences, under 60% of them seen once. Study-level findings and limits: Controls had significantly higher normalized Chao1 diversity than multiple sclerosis patients.

The TCR was taken from a girl under 18 with multiple sclerosis. Material for sequencing was blood.

Here the CDR3 DNA reads TGTGCCAGCAGTTTGGGCAACACAGAGACCCAGTACTTC. Protein: CASSLGNTETQYF. The V call is TRBV27, the J call TRBJ2-5, with D unresolved. Germline V gene data show CDR1 as MNHEY and CDR2 as SMNVEV (reference sequence). This CDR3 is 13 amino acids long. V was trimmed by 3 bases and J by 4 bases, leaving 9 bases between them.